The 10 T cell receptor beta chains below all came from one sample that was sequenced in a study of blood T cells in healthy people across ages. For the second PCR, which ran for 7 to 11 cycles, a sample-barcoded 5' primer and a J-beta primer mix were used. MiXCR was run by TCRdb on the 5' RACE reads, yielding one entry per CDR3 protein. Here the sample spans 780,000 or so distinct CDR3 sequences, about 56% being singletons. The sample comprised blood. These receptors were taken from a man aged 35 to 55 in good health.

About this clonotype itself: A much larger clonotype is one base distant, so this may be a read error. The chain combines TRBV7-3 with TRBJ2-1, with D possibly being TRBD2 (6 bases). The CDR3 sequence is 13 residues long. Germline V CDR1 and CDR2: SGHTA, FQGTGA. CDR3 region: CAGSPGLENEQFF. CDR3 sequence (DNA): TGTGCCGGCAGCCCGGGACTCGAAAATGAGCAGTTCTTC.

The rearrangement joins TRBV20-1 to TRBJ2-7, with a tentative D call TRBD2 (6 bases). The CDR3 length is 16 residues. Per germline, CDR1 DFQATT and CDR2 SNEGSKA (reference sequence). The germline V and J ends were trimmed by 3 bases and 0 bases, with 18 bases remaining between them. The CDR3 DNA is TGCAGTGCTAGGCTATCGATGGGACTTGCCTCCTACGAGCAGTACTTC. Protein: CSARLSMGLASYEQYF.

The chain uses TRBV9 and TRBJ2-1; D is possibly TRBD1 (5 bases). Germline assignment: CDR1 SGDLS and CDR2 YYNGEE. The CDR3 is 14 amino acids. Trimming shortened V by 1 base and J by 8 bases, and 13 bases separated the two germline ends. The CDR3 loop reads CASSVFQGRDEQFF. Written as DNA, the CDR3 is TGTGCCAGCAGCGTATTCCAGGGCCGGGATGAGCAGTTCTTC.

The chain uses TRBV27 and TRBJ2-3; D is possibly TRBD1 (6 bases). The germline V gene has CDR1 MNHEY and CDR2 SMNVEV (reference sequence). V was shortened by 2 bases and J by 9 bases, with 24 bases between the two germline ends. This CDR3 is built from 17 residues. The CDR3 DNA reads as TGTGCCAGCAGTTTAGGCCCAGGCCAGGGGTTCTCGGGGACGCAGTATTTT. Protein sequence: CASSLGPGQGFSGTQYF.

The V and J genes are TRBV6-5 and TRBJ2-5; tentatively, D is TRBD1 (5 bases). The closer fit of TRBJ2-1 to the DNA end suggests the J call may be wrong. The CDR3 loop spans 17 amino acids. Germline V CDR1 and CDR2: MNHEY, SVGAGI. This chain's CDR3 is CASSYSTRARYQETQFF. CDR3 sequence (DNA): TGTGCCAGCAGTTACTCGACCAGGGCCCGGTACCAAGAGACCCAGTTCTTC.

This chain connects TRBV10-3 to TRBJ2-3, with 11 nucleotides matching TRBD1. J gave up 4 bases and V 8 bases, and 5 bases lay outside the gene matches. The CDR3 is made up of 14 amino acids. In germline, CDR1 is ENHRY, CDR2 SYGVKD. As DNA, the CDR3 is TGTGCCATCCGCGGGGGACAGGGGGCAGATACGCAGTATTTT. This gives the protein CAIRGGQGADTQYF.

The chain recombines TRBV12-3 or TRBV12-4 with TRBJ2-7; D gene uncertain. The CDR3 spans 13 residues. Deletions cut 2 bases from V and 6 bases from J, with 11 bases between. CDR3: CASSLNMGCEQYF. CDR3 in DNA: TGTGCCAGCAGTTTAAATATGGGGTGCGAGCAGTACTTC.

The genes are TRBV4-3 and TRBJ2-4; D might be TRBD2 (6 bases). Trimming left V 0 bases short and J 8 bases short, with 14 bases between. Per germline, CDR1 LGHNA and CDR2 YSLEER. This CDR3 comprises 15 residues. The CDR3 DNA is TGCGCCAGCAGCCAAGATTCGGGACTGTACGACATTCAGTACTTC. The encoded protein is CASSQDSGLYDIQYF.

The chain couples TRBV6-2 or TRBV6-3 to TRBJ2-3, with D possibly matching TRBD1 (6 bases). V dropped 5 bases and J dropped 4 bases, with 16 bases sitting between them. Germline lookup yields CDR1 MNHEY and CDR2 SVGEGT. CDR3 length: 15 residues. For the CDR3, the DNA is TGTGCCAGCAGTCAACAGGGTAGTTTCGCAGATACGCAGTATTTT. This encodes CASSQQGSFADTQYF.

There are a few counts of this clonotype. CDR3 residues: CASSLADLYSSYNEQFF. DNA for the CDR3: TGTGCCAGCAGCTTAGCGGACCTCTACAGTTCCTACAATGAGCAGTTCTTC. The rearrangement links TRBV7-8 to TRBJ2-1; no firm D call. Deletions cut 0 bases from V and 1 base from J, with 13 bases between. The CDR3 has 17 residues. The germline gives CDR1 SGHVS, CDR2 FQNEAQ.